The clone carrying this T cell receptor (beta chain) showed up just once. The entry originates in a study of blood T cell repertoires in COVID-19. Original data processing: Reference gene primer amplification gave estimated nucleated cell counts. Here immunoSEQ multiplex PCR was the method, and the copy in TCRdb shows in-frame clones only, minus some. V and J calls plus clone size are reproduced from that table; the DNA served to infer D and trimming. The repertoire has approximately 470,000 clones, 70% to 90% of them found once; the top ten carry approximately 3.2%. CDR3 size: 13 residues. V was shortened by 4 bases and J by 7 bases, with 14 bases between the two germline ends. From germline, CDR1 is GTSNPN and CDR2 SVGIG (reference sequence).

This TCR was recovered from a human donor in a cohort sampled during active COVID-19. The sequenced sample was peripheral blood. The chain joins TRBV30 to TRBJ1-5; no clear D. This chain's CDR3 is CAWTKNDYQPQHF. The CDR3 DNA is TGTGCCTGGACCAAAAATGACTACCAGCCCCAGCATTTT.